The T cell receptor beta chain described here comes from a study of blood T cell repertoires in COVID-19. As for the study in general: The study drew acute and convalescent COVID-19 samples from the United States, Italy and Spain. From T cells, B-cell-depleted T cells, or PBMCs came the material, which was cDNA or gDNA.

This clone showed up just once. V lost 7 bases and J 3 bases, leaving 12 bases between the germline ends. This CDR3 is 13 amino acids long. Germline assignment: CDR1 MNHEY and CDR2 SMNVEV (reference sequence). Original processing notes: By means of reference gene primer amplification, nucleated cell counts were estimated. Only in-frame clones appear in the TCRdb table, and some are missing; sequencing was by immunoSEQ multiplex PCR. Clone size and the V and J calls come from that table; the DNA yielded D and trimming. The data show roughly 160,000 clones, with roughly 84% seen just once and 14% held by the top ten.

The sequence was obtained from a young man with active or convalescent COVID-19. Input material: peripheral blood. This chain joins TRBV27 and TRBJ1-1; D might be TRBD1 (5 bases). The DNA of the CDR3 is TGTGCCAGCACCTCAGGGTTGGACACTGAAGCTTTCTTT. Translated, it gives CASTSGLDTEAFF.